This T cell receptor beta chain was sequenced during a study of shared clonotypes between healthy human individuals. The method was immunoSEQ multiplex PCR; TCRdb's version includes in-frame clones alone and lacks a portion of them. The data show around 2,000,000 clones, about 95% seen once. In its sample, this clone was seen once. Terminally differentiated effector memory CD45RA+ cells were left out of the naive CD8 fraction, which was CD45RO-negative and positively selected for CCR7. With 3 bases clipped from V and 4 bases from J, the junction kept 2 bases outside the gene matches. Germline V gene lookup returns CDR1 MNHNS and CDR2 SASEGT. CDR3 length equals 15 residues.

This sequence was found in a young man in good health. Material: naive CD8+ T cells sorted from blood. V is TRBV6-1 and J is TRBJ2-3; 12 nucleotides agree with TRBD2. This chain's CDR3 is CASSDPSGGADTQYF. In nucleotides, the CDR3 is TGTGCCAGCAGTGATCCTAGCGGGGGGGCAGATACGCAGTATTTT.